This T cell receptor (beta chain) originates from a study of shared clonotypes between healthy human individuals. Broader study findings: Among donors, sharing of clonotypes was expected to be affected by sequencing depth. The researchers took only blood, and tissue repertoires probably look different.

V trimming: 5 bases; J trimming: 6 bases; junction bases outside the gene matches: 5. The CDR3 is 14 amino acids. Germline CDR1 is MDHEN and CDR2 is SYDVKM. Assay used: immunoSEQ multiplex PCR; TCRdb lists only in-frame clones, some missing. The table shows approximately 1,500,000 clones, with around 98% occurring only once. Regarding this clone: Its antigen remains unknown.

The chain employs TRBV28 and TRBJ2-1, with 9 nucleotides matching TRBD2. The TCR was taken from a man between 25 and 39 years old in good health. The sequenced material came from naive CD4+ T cells sorted from blood. Subset of the sample: CD45RA+ positively selected. The CDR3 DNA follows: TGTGCCAGCAGTCGAGCGGGAGGCCGCAATGAGCAGTTCTTC. This gives the protein CASSRAGGRNEQFF.